Shown below are 26 T cell receptor beta chains from a single sample sequenced in a study of shared clonotypes between healthy human individuals. The data were produced by immunoSEQ multiplex PCR, yet TCRdb's version contains in-frame clones alone and is incomplete. The sample lists over a million clones; roughly 96% were seen once. Sequencing used naive CD4+ T cells sorted from blood. Regarding subset: CD45RA+ positively selected. These receptors came from a young man in good health.

The gene calls are TRBV7-9 and TRBJ2-1; 8 positions match TRBD2. This CDR3 comprises 17 residues. V shed 5 bases and J 2 bases; nucleotides not matched to a gene: 11. Germline V lookup: CDR1 SEHNR, CDR2 FQNEAQ (reference sequence). The CDR3: CASSGSVNSGTYNEQFF. The CDR3 nucleotides read TGTGCCAGCAGCGGTAGCGTGAATAGCGGGACCTACAATGAGCAGTTCTTC.

This chain connects TRBV6-5 to TRBJ2-3; TRBD2 is a possible D gene (6 bases). Germline V lookup: CDR1 MNHEY, CDR2 SVGAGI. This CDR3 has 15 amino acids. Trimming stripped 4 bases from V and 4 bases from J, with 15 bases between. CDR3 coding DNA: TGTGCCAGCAGTTCGCAGACTAGTAGCGCAGATACGCAGTATTTT. Translating gives CASSSQTSSADTQYF.

This CDR3 is CASSLFGRTNNEQFF. The CDR3 DNA sequence: TGCGCCAGCAGCCTATTCGGGCGGACCAACAATGAGCAGTTCTTC. The chain uses TRBV10-1 and TRBJ2-1; D is unclear. The V and J ends lost 6 bases and 5 bases respectively, with 17 bases between them. The germline gives CDR1 WNHNN, CDR2 SYGVQD (reference sequence). This CDR3 region has 15 residues.

On this clone: Within the sample, other DNA sequences also encode this same CDR3. The rearrangement uses TRBV28 and TRBJ2-1, with D hard to call. From germline, CDR1 is MDHEN and CDR2 SYDVKM. The length of the CDR3 is 11 residues. V was pared by 2 bases and J by 6 bases, with 2 bases between. The CDR3 bases are TGTGCCAGCAGTTTAAGCAATGAGCAGTTCTTC. Translating it yields CASSLSNEQFF. The full variable domain, completed using reference TRBV28 and TRBJ2-1, is DVKVTQSSRYLVKRTGEKVFLECVQDMDHENMFWYRQDPGLGLRLIYFSYDVKMKEKGDIPEGYSVSREKKERFSLILESASTNQTSMYLCASSLSNEQFFGPGTRLTVL.

The CDR3, as DNA: TGTGCCAGCAGCGTAGCTAGTGGAGCCAACCTAGATGTGCAGTACTTC. Protein: CASSVASGANLDVQYF. V usage is TRBV9 and J usage is TRBJ2-7, with unresolved D. CDR3 size: 16 residues. Germline values: CDR1 SGDLS, CDR2 YYNGEE. Deletions cut 0 bases from V and 9 bases from J, with 22 bases between. Full variable domain (rest looked up from reference TRBV9 and TRBJ2-7): DSGVTQTPKHLITATGQRVTLRCSPRSGDLSVYWYQQSLDQGLQFLIQYYNGEERAKGNILERFSAQQFPDLHSELNLSSLELGDSALYFCASSVASGANLDVQYFGPGTRLTVT.

The J gene is TRBJ2-7, the V gene TRBV7-8; D perhaps matches TRBD1 (6 bases). Germline V gene data show CDR1 as SGHVS and CDR2 as FQNEAQ. The V gene lost 4 bases and the J gene lost 2 bases, with 12 bases spanning the gap. The CDR3 totals 14 residues. For the CDR3, the DNA is TGTGCCAGCAGCTACCGGGACAAGGCCTACGAGCAGTACTTC. It specifies CASSYRDKAYEQYF.

The rearrangement links TRBV9 to TRBJ2-3; TRBD2 is a possible D gene (6 bases). The CDR3 extends over 14 amino acids. Germline V CDR1 and CDR2: SGDLS, YYNGEE. The germline V and J ends were trimmed by 0 bases and 2 bases, with 7 bases remaining between them. The CDR3 loop reads CASSVAGDTDTQYF. Written as DNA, the CDR3 is TGTGCCAGCAGCGTAGCGGGAGACACAGATACGCAGTATTTT.

V and J are TRBV11-2 and TRBJ2-5; tentatively, D is TRBD2 (6 bases). Between the trimmed V and J ends, which lost 6 bases and 7 bases, there was a span of 21 bases. Germline assignment: CDR1 SGHAT and CDR2 FQNNGV. This CDR3 comprises 15 residues. The CDR3 DNA sequence: TGTGCCAGCAGTATACGGGACTCGCAATTATCGACCCAGTACTTC. Translating it yields CASSIRDSQLSTQYF.

This chain joins TRBV28 and TRBJ2-3; D is unclear. Germline V CDR1 and CDR2: MDHEN, SYDVKM. This CDR3 contains 15 residues. V lost 4 bases and J lost 5, with 16 bases in between. In DNA form, the CDR3 reads TGTGCCAGCAGTTCCTCGGACGCAGCAGGAGATACGCAGTATTTT. This encodes CASSSSDAAGDTQYF.

The chain employs TRBV29-1 and TRBJ2-4; either TRBD1 or TRBD2 may supply D (6 bases each). The ends were cut back, 4 bases at V and 2 bases at J, with 15 bases in the middle. From germline, CDR1 is SQVTM and CDR2 ANQGSEA. The CDR3 covers 15 residues. DNA of the CDR3: TGCAGCGTTGTGCCCTCGGGGGCGACCAAAAACATTCAGTACTTC. It is translated as CSVVPSGATKNIQYF. The entire variable domain, with the rest obtained from reference TRBV29-1 and TRBJ2-4, is as follows: SAVISQKPSRDICQRGTSLTIQCQVDSQVTMMFWYRQQPGQSLTLIATANQGSEATYESGFVIDKFPISRPNLTFSTLTVSNMSPEDSSIYLCSVVPSGATKNIQYFGAGTRLSVL.

This chain connects TRBV7-2 to TRBJ2-5; weak D call: TRBD2 (6 bases). With 1 base removed from V and 2 bases from J, the gap between germline ends came to 14 bases. Germline CDR1 SGHTA, CDR2 FQGNSA. This CDR3 region has 16 residues. This CDR3 reads CASSLERGTIQETQYF. CDR3 nucleotides: TGTGCCAGCAGCTTAGAGCGCGGGACGATACAAGAGACCCAGTACTTC.

The chain employs TRBV2 and TRBJ2-1; 10 positions agree with TRBD2. Germline loops: CDR1 SNHLY, CDR2 FYNNEI. V dropped 6 bases and J dropped 3; count of bases not matched to a gene: 5. This CDR3 region has 15 residues. CDR3 amino acids: CASRARTSGYNEQFF. The CDR3, as DNA: TGTGCCAGCAGGGCCCGGACTAGCGGCTACAATGAGCAGTTCTTC.

This CDR3 reads CASGLVLTSPGELFF. In nucleotides, the CDR3 is TGTGCTAGTGGTTTGGTATTGACTAGCCCCGGGGAGCTGTTTTTT. The genes are TRBV12-5 and TRBJ2-2; TRBD2 agrees at 7 bases. With 0 bases clipped from V and 6 bases from J, the junction kept 4 bases outside the gene matches. Germline V gene sequence: CDR1 LGHNT, CDR2 FRNRAP. The CDR3 covers 15 residues.

The chain has TRBV28 and TRBJ1-5, with D possibly being TRBD1 (5 bases). Germline CDR1 is MDHEN and CDR2 is SYDVKM. Trimming took off 5 bases at V and 6 bases at J, with 11 bases between the two ends. CDR3 length equals 13 residues. The CDR3 DNA reads as TGTGCCAGCAGTCTACAGGATTCTCAGCCCCAGCATTTT. It specifies CASSLQDSQPQHF.

The chain has TRBV5-3 and TRBJ2-1; the D is unclear. TRBV5-3 is annotated as an ORF whose role is uncertain. The CDR3 is 16 amino acids. V was trimmed by 0 bases and J by 0 bases, leaving 10 bases between them. CDR3 sequence: CARSLARQISYNEQFF. CDR3 in DNA: TGTGCCAGAAGCTTGGCCCGGCAGATCTCCTACAATGAGCAGTTCTTC.

V is TRBV7-9 and J is TRBJ2-7; 9 bases agree with TRBD1. The CDR3 is 13 residues long. V shed 5 bases, J shed 7 bases, and the junction held 6 bases outside the gene matches. The germline V gene has CDR1 SEHNR and CDR2 FQNEAQ (reference sequence). CDR3 sequence reads: CASSPPGQGEQYF. CDR3 bases: TGTGCCAGCAGCCCTCCCGGACAGGGGGAGCAGTACTTC.

This clone appeared once. J is TRBJ2-5 and V is TRBV2; the match to TRBD1 covers 7 bases. This CDR3 has 15 amino acids. The germline V gene has CDR1 SNHLY and CDR2 FYNNEI. The V segment lost 6 bases and the J segment 5 bases; nucleotides outside the gene matches: 12. CDR3 coding DNA: TGTGCCAGCAGCGGGACAGTGGGCGCCAAGGAGACCCAGTACTTC. It is translated as CASSGTVGAKETQYF.

This chain joins TRBV5-6 and TRBJ2-5; D is undetermined. Trimming took off 0 bases at V and 0 bases at J, with 12 bases between the two ends. This CDR3 is 16 amino acids long. Per the germline V gene, CDR1 is SGHDT and CDR2 is YYEEEE. CDR3 sequence: CASSLGGARNQETQYF. The CDR3 region has the DNA TGTGCCAGCAGCTTGGGTGGAGCCAGAAACCAAGAGACCCAGTACTTC.

This sequence joins TRBV10-3 and TRBJ2-7; D not certain. CDR3 length: 13 residues. The germline V gene encodes CDR1 ENHRY and CDR2 SYGVKD. V was clipped by 2 bases and J by 5 bases, with 10 bases between them. The CDR3 spells CAISEAGMDEQYF. The CDR3 DNA reads as TGTGCCATCAGTGAGGCTGGGATGGACGAGCAGTACTTC.

A note on this clone: Other DNA sequences in this specimen translate into the identical CDR3. This rearrangement joins TRBV6-1 to TRBJ1-2, with D perhaps matching TRBD1 (5 bases). Germline V gene data show CDR1 as MNHNS and CDR2 as SASEGT. This CDR3 comprises 13 residues. The V end lost 6 bases, the J end lost 3 bases, and 11 bases lay between the germline ends. The DNA of the CDR3 is TGTGCCAGCAGCCGGGACCGAGACTATGGCTACACCTTC. Encoded protein: CASSRDRDYGYTF.

V and J are TRBV4-3 and TRBJ2-2, with 10 bases fitting TRBD2. Unmatched junction bases numbered 8, after V lost 0 bases and J lost 1 base. The CDR3 has 19 residues. Germline V gene sequence: CDR1 LGHNA, CDR2 YSLEER. In nucleotides, the CDR3 is TGCGCCAGCAGCCAAGAGTCTAGCGGGAGTAGGGGGAACACCGGGGAGCTGTTTTTT. It is translated as CASSQESSGSRGNTGELFF.

The chain carries TRBV10-2 and TRBJ1-2; D gene ambiguous. Trimming stripped 6 bases from V and 5 bases from J, with 13 bases between. This CDR3 spans 13 amino acids. The germline gives CDR1 WSHSY, CDR2 SAAADI. The CDR3 coding sequence is TGCGCCAGCAGGCCCGGCGGTTTTTATGGCTACACCTTC. Its protein is CASRPGGFYGYTF.

Here the CDR3 reads CAWTTAMSGRLKDEQFF. The CDR3 nucleotides read TGTGCCTGGACTACGGCCATGAGCGGGAGGTTAAAGGATGAGCAGTTCTTC. The genes are TRBV30 and TRBJ2-1, with TRBD2 matching 9 bases. The CDR3 totals 17 residues. V was pared by 4 bases and J by 8 bases, with 18 bases of the junction left unmatched. Looked up from germline, CDR1 is GTSNPN and CDR2 is SVGIG (reference sequence).

The CDR3 DNA follows: TGCGCCAGCACGCCCCCAGGCTACAATGAGCAGTTCTTC. This translates into CASTPPGYNEQFF. The chain is built from TRBV5-1 and TRBJ2-1; D not resolved. Looked up from germline, CDR1 is SGHRS and CDR2 is YFSETQ. This CDR3 is 13 amino acids long. V was trimmed by 6 bases and J by 3 bases, leaving 10 bases between them. Full variable domain (remainder filled in from reference TRBV5-1 and TRBJ2-1): KAGVTQTPRYLIKTRGQQVTLSCSPISGHRSVSWYQQTPGQGLQFLFEYFSETQRNKGNFPGRFSGRQFSNSRSEMNVSTLELGDSALYLCASTPPGYNEQFFGPGTRLTVL.

The chain links TRBV7-2 to TRBJ2-7; 8 nucleotides agree with TRBD2. The CDR3 runs to 16 residues. With V trimmed by 5 bases and J by 2 bases, 11 bases remained unmatched. CDR1 SGHTA and CDR2 FQGNSA come from the germline V gene. This CDR3 reads CASSLSTSGWAYEQYF. CDR3 DNA sequence: TGTGCCAGCAGCCTATCTACTAGCGGATGGGCCTACGAGCAGTACTTC.

Remarks on this clone: Other nucleotide sequences in the sample specify the same CDR3. The chain links TRBV5-1 to TRBJ2-1; D ambiguous. Trimming pared 0 bases from V and 0 bases from J, leaving 7 bases between. The CDR3 extends over 15 amino acids. CDR1 and CDR2 (germline): SGHRS, YFSETQ. The CDR3 protein is CASSLGGNSYNEQFF. The CDR3, as DNA: TGCGCCAGCAGCTTGGGTGGGAACTCCTACAATGAGCAGTTCTTC.